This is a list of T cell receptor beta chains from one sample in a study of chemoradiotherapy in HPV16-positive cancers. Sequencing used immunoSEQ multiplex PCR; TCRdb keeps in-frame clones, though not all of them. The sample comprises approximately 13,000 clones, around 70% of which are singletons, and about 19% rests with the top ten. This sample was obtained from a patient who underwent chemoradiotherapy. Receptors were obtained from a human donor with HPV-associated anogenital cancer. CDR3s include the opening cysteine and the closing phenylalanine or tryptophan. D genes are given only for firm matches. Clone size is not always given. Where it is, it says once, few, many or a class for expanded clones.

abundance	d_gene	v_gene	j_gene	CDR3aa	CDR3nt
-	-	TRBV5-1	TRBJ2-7	CASSLVVGTYEQYF	TGCGCCAGCAGCTTGGTGGTGGGCACCTACGAGCAGTACTTC
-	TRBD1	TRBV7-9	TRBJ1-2	CASSQRTGGDGYTF	TGTGCCAGCAGCCAAAGGACAGGGGGAGATGGCTACACCTTC
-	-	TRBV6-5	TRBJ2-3	CASSQPGADTQYF	TGTGCCAGCAGTCAACCCGGGGCAGATACGCAGTATTTT
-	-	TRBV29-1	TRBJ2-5	CSVVGGQQETQYF	TGCAGCGTTGTAGGTGGCCAGCAAGAGACCCAGTACTTC
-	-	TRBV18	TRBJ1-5	CASSEPGQKQPQHF	TGTGCCAGCTCAGAACCGGGGCAGAAGCAGCCCCAGCATTTT
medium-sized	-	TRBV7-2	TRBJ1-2	CASSRDGYGYTF	TGTGCCAGCAGCAGGGACGGCTATGGCTACACCTTC
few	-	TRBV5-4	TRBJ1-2	CASSLDAITNYGYTF	TGTGCCAGCAGCTTGGATGCAATAACTAACTATGGCTACACCTTC
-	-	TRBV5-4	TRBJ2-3	CASSQARDTQYF	TGTGCCAGCAGCCAGGCCCGGGATACGCAGTATTTT
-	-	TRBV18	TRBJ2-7	CASSGGTESYEQYF	TGTGCCAGCTCAGGAGGGACGGAGTCCTACGAGCAGTACTTC
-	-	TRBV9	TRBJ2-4	CASSVEVLGIQYF	TGTGCCAGCAGCGTAGAAGTACTGGGCATTCAGTACTTC
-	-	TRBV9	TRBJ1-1	CASRGLDTEAFF	TGTGCCAGCAGGGGCTTGGACACTGAAGCTTTCTTT
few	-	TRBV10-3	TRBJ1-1	CAISEGANTEAFF	TGTGCCATCAGTGAAGGGGCTAACACTGAAGCTTTCTTT
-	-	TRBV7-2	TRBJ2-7	CASSLSARGVGEQYF	TGTGCCAGCAGCTTATCAGCCAGGGGGGTGGGCGAGCAGTACTTC
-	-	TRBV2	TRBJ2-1	CASSENNNEQFF	TGTGCCAGCAGTGAAAACAACAATGAGCAGTTCTTC
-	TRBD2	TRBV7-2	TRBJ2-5	CASSFTSGGGTQYF	TGTGCCAGCAGCTTCACTAGCGGAGGGGGGACCCAGTACTTC
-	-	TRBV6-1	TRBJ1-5	CASSGTDMHQPQHF	TGTGCCAGCAGTGGTACGGACATGCATCAGCCCCAGCATTTT
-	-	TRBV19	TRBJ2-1	CASSMRVRGTSYNEQFF	TGTGCCAGTAGTATGAGGGTCCGGGGGACCTCCTACAATGAGCAGTTCTTC
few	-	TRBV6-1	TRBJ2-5	CASSEGWVGETQYF	TGTGCCAGCAGTGAAGGTTGGGTCGGGGAGACCCAGTACTTC
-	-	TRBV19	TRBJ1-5	CASSSQGTQPQHF	TGTGCCAGTAGTAGTCAGGGGACTCAGCCCCAGCATTTT
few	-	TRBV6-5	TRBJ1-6	CASGGGSSYNSPLHF	TGTGCCAGCGGAGGGGGGAGCTCCTATAATTCACCCCTCCACTTT
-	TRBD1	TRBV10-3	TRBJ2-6	CATMTDRGSSGANVLTF	TGTGCCACCATGACGGACAGGGGGTCCTCTGGGGCCAACGTCCTGACTTTC
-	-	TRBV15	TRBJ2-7	CATSRVAGRASYEQYF	TGTGCCACCAGCAGAGTCGCTGGCAGGGCCTCCTACGAGCAGTACTTC
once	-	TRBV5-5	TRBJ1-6	CASSSSGQNNSPLHF	TGTGCCAGCAGCTCATCGGGACAAAATAATTCACCCCTCCACTTT
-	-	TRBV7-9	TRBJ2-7	CASSLVGDGSYEQYF	TGTGCCAGCAGCTTAGTTGGGGACGGATCCTACGAGCAGTACTTC
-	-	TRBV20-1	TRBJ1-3	CSARRGNTIYF	TGCAGTGCTAGACGGGGAAACACCATATATTTT
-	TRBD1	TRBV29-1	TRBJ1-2	CSVITQGEGYGYTF	TGCAGCGTTATAACACAGGGGGAGGGCTATGGCTACACCTTC
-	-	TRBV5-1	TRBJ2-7	CASRADTYEQYF	TGCGCCAGCCGGGCGGATACCTACGAGCAGTACTTC
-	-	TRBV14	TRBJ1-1	CASSQGANTEAFF	TGTGCCAGCAGCCAAGGGGCTAACACTGAAGCTTTCTTT
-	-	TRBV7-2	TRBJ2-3	CASSSPPPHPAKGQYF	TGTGCCAGCAGCTCCCCGCCCCCTCACCCCGCGAAGGGGCAGTATTTT
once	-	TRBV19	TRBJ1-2	CASSILLTPVANYGYTF	TGTGCCAGTAGTATCCTCCTTACCCCTGTAGCTAACTATGGCTACACCTTC
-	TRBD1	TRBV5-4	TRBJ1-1	CASSFPGQGGTEAFF	TGTGCCAGCAGCTTCCCCGGACAGGGAGGCACTGAAGCTTTCTTT
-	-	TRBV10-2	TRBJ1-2	CASSRDDYGYTF	TGCGCCAGCTCAAGGGACGACTATGGCTACACCTTC
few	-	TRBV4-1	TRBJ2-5	CATRRLPGTQETQYF	TGCGCCACCAGACGCCTGCCGGGGACACAAGAGACCCAGTACTTC
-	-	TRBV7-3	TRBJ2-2	CASSLLGTGELFF	TGTGCCAGCAGCTTATTGGGTACCGGGGAGCTGTTTTTT
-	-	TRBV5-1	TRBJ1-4	CASSLRAATNEKLFF	TGCGCCAGCAGCTTGCGGGCAGCAACTAATGAAAAACTGTTTTTT
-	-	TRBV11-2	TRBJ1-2	CASSLEDSPGHYGYTF	TGTGCCAGCAGCTTAGAGGACTCTCCGGGACACTATGGCTACACCTTC
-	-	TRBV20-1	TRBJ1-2	CSARVEYGYTF	TGCAGTGCTAGAGTTGAATATGGCTACACCTTC
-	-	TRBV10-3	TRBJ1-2	CAISAQGNNYGYTF	TGTGCCATCAGCGCCCAAGGGAATAACTATGGCTACACCTTC